These 23 T cell receptor beta chains were all obtained from the same sample, sequenced in a study of identical twins. TCRdb processed the 5' RACE reads anew with MiXCR; each CDR3 protein has one entry. Here the sample spans about 550,000 distinct CDR3 sequences, about 22% being singletons. The sample was also linked to a second study, of yellow fever vaccine responses in identical twins.

Material: CD4+ T cells sorted from blood. These receptors all come from a woman between 18 and 30 years old in good health.

This clonotype was counted a few times. The CDR3 loop is CASSLPDPNYNEQFF. CDR3 sequence (DNA): TGTGCCAGCAGTTTGCCAGACCCCAATTACAATGAGCAGTTCTTC. The J gene is TRBJ2-1, the V gene TRBV6-5; the D is unclear. The V end lost 4 bases, the J end lost 4 bases, and 14 bases lay between the germline ends. CDR3 length: 15 amino acids. Germline CDR1 reads MNHEY; CDR2 reads SVGAGI.

This clonotype has only a few counts. V gene TRBV3-1 combines with J gene TRBJ2-1, with D perhaps matching TRBD2 (6 bases). Trimming removed 4 bases from V and 7 bases from J, with 8 bases in between. CDR3 size: 12 residues. CDR1 is LGHDT, CDR2 YNNKEL, per germline (reference sequence). In nucleotides, the CDR3 is TGTGCCAGCAGCCGGGGGGTTAATGAGCAGTTCTTC. Its translation is CASSRGVNEQFF.

This clonotype was detected only a few times. This sequence joins TRBV27 and TRBJ2-5, with 11 bases identical to TRBD2. CDR1 MNHEY and CDR2 SMNVEV come from the germline V gene (reference sequence). This CDR3 has 14 residues. Trimming took 6 bases from V and 4 from J; bases not matched to a gene: 4. The CDR3 loop reads CASRLAGGPETQYF. CDR3 nucleotides: TGTGCCAGCAGGCTAGCGGGAGGCCCAGAGACCCAGTACTTC.

For this clonotype: Germline is not matched at one junction end, which may reflect a read error. The DNA for the CDR3 is TGTGCCAGCAGCTTGTGGGGGGCGGGGGGTCGTGCAGATACGCTGTATTTT. Encoded protein: CASSLWGAGGRADTLYF. The chain links TRBV7-2 to TRBJ2-3, with 8 bases matching TRBD2. This CDR3 has 17 residues. Germline V gene lookup returns CDR1 SGHTA and CDR2 FQGNSA. Full variable domain (remainder filled in from reference TRBV7-2 and TRBJ2-3): GAGVSQSPSNKVTEKGKDVELRCDPISGHTALYWYRQSLGQGLEFLIYFQGNSAPDKSGLPSDRFSAERTGGSVSTLTIQRTQQEDSAVYLCASSLWGAGGRADTLYFGPGTRLTVL.

This sequence joins TRBV27 and TRBJ2-1; possible D gene TRBD2, 6 bases. The CDR3 sequence is 16 residues long. V lost 7 bases to trimming and J lost 3 bases, with 19 bases between them. Looked up from germline, CDR1 is MNHEY and CDR2 is SMNVEV (reference sequence). In nucleotides, the CDR3 is TGTGCCAGCATTCGGGGCGGGGCGGTTGGCTACAATGAGCAGTTCTTC. Residues: CASIRGGAVGYNEQFF.

In its sample, this clonotype was seen a few times. This sequence joins TRBV3-1 and TRBJ1-6; D gene unclear. The CDR3 sequence is 13 residues long. Germline V CDR1 and CDR2: LGHDT, YNNKEL (reference sequence). Trimming cost V 0 bases and J 7 bases, with 4 bases left between them. DNA for the CDR3: TGTGCCAGCAGCCAAGAGCAGAATTCACCCCTCCACTTT. This gives the protein CASSQEQNSPLHF.

V gene TRBV27 combines with J gene TRBJ2-3, with a tentative D call TRBD1 (6 bases). The CDR3 sequence is 14 residues long. Germline V CDR1 and CDR2: MNHEY, SMNVEV (reference sequence). The V and J ends lost 7 bases and 1 base respectively, with 12 bases between them. The CDR3, as DNA: TGTGCCAGCAAAGTTCCAGGGGGCACAGATACGCAGTATTTT. Translating it yields CASKVPGGTDTQYF.

This chain links TRBV10-1 with TRBJ2-7; unclear D gene. The CDR3 has 12 residues. In germline, CDR1 is WNHNN, CDR2 SYGVQD (reference sequence). Trimming took 6 bases from V and 5 from J, leaving 11 bases between them. The CDR3 spells CASSASWNEQYF. As DNA, the CDR3 is TGCGCCAGCAGCGCCTCTTGGAACGAGCAGTACTTC.

This clonotype turned up a few times. The V and J genes are TRBV7-6 and TRBJ2-1; 11 nucleotides align to TRBD2. CDR1 SGHVS and CDR2 FNYEAQ come from the germline V gene. V gave up 5 bases and J gave up 8 bases; unmatched junction bases: 11. CDR3 size: 16 residues. The CDR3 region is CASSPTLAGDSHEQFF. In nucleotides, the CDR3 is TGTGCCAGCAGCCCCACACTAGCGGGAGACTCCCATGAGCAGTTCTTC.

In its sample, this clonotype was seen a few times. The chain couples TRBV7-2 to TRBJ2-1; D unclear. The ends were cut back, 5 bases at V and 0 bases at J, with 11 bases in the middle. Germline V gene sequence: CDR1 SGHTA, CDR2 FQGNSA. CDR3 size: 15 residues. The CDR3 sequence is CASSTEGTSYNEQFF. The CDR3 nucleotides are TGTGCCAGCAGCACCGAAGGTACCTCCTACAATGAGCAGTTCTTC.

This clonotype was seen a handful of times. This sequence joins TRBV11-2 and TRBJ2-4; 7 bases are a match to TRBD2. CDR1 SGHAT and CDR2 FQNNGV come from the germline V gene. V dropped 4 bases and J dropped 1; count of bases not matched to a gene: 7. The CDR3 is 16 residues long. For the CDR3, the DNA is TGTGCCAGCAGCTCTCTGGGAGGGGTGGCCAAAAACATTCAGTACTTC. Translated: CASSSLGGVAKNIQYF.

The chain has TRBV4-1 and TRBJ1-1; the D is unclear. This CDR3 contains 15 residues. Germline values: CDR1 MGHRA, CDR2 YSYEKL. V lost 0 bases and J 5 bases, leaving 13 bases between the germline ends. The CDR3 DNA reads as TGCGCCAGCAGCCAAGATGCGATTGAGAGGACTGAAGCTTTCTTT. It specifies CASSQDAIERTEAFF.

The chain joins TRBV25-1 to TRBJ2-2; D might be TRBD1 (5 bases). Germline CDR1 is MGHDK and CDR2 is SYGVNS. CDR3 length: 14 residues. Trimming removed 4 bases from V and 3 bases from J, with 9 bases in between. The CDR3 sequence is CASSVARDTGELFF. CDR3 nucleotides: TGTGCCAGCAGTGTGGCCAGGGACACCGGGGAGCTGTTTTTT.

This clonotype was picked up a small number of times. The V and J genes are TRBV12-3 or TRBV12-4 and TRBJ1-5; D might be TRBD1 (5 bases). This CDR3 has 16 amino acids. V lost 2 bases to trimming and J lost 0 bases, with 11 bases between them. The CDR3 DNA reads as TGTGCCAGCAGTTTACGGGGGGACTTTAGCAATCAGCCCCAGCATTTT. Its translation: CASSLRGDFSNQPQHF.

There are a few counts of this clonotype. The chain recombines TRBV10-3 with TRBJ2-5; TRBD2 aligns across 7 bases. CDR1 is ENHRY and CDR2 is SYGVKD in the germline V gene. The CDR3 sequence is 15 residues long. Unmatched junction bases numbered 5, after V lost 0 bases and J lost 4 bases. CDR3 sequence reads: CAISESGGFGETQYF. The CDR3 DNA follows: TGTGCCATCAGTGAGTCCGGGGGGTTCGGAGAGACCCAGTACTTC.

This clonotype was recorded a few times. The V and J genes are TRBV29-1 and TRBJ2-2, with no clear D. Germline V gene lookup returns CDR1 SQVTM and CDR2 ANQGSEA. The CDR3 runs to 14 residues. V lost 4 bases to trimming and J lost 6 bases, with 15 bases between them. The CDR3, as DNA: TGCAGCGTTGGAGCGACGAGAGGAGCCGGGGAGCTGTTTTTT. This codes for CSVGATRGAGELFF.

The sample holds a few counts of this clonotype. The chain combines TRBV5-1 with TRBJ1-1; D is undetermined. CDR3 size: 15 residues. Per germline, CDR1 SGHRS and CDR2 YFSETQ. The V end was cut by 4 bases, the J end by 3 bases, with 16 bases between. CDR3 nucleotide sequence: TGCGCCAGCAGCCCCCAAGGGCCGTTGTACACTGAAGCTTTCTTT. Translation: CASSPQGPLYTEAFF.

The gene calls are TRBV12-3 or TRBV12-4 and TRBJ2-3; D possibly corresponds to TRBD1 (5 bases). The length of the CDR3 is 14 residues. Trimming shortened V by 7 bases and J by 3 bases, and 14 bases separated the two germline ends. The CDR3 sequence: CASTLRQGTDTQYF. The CDR3 bases are TGTGCCAGCACTTTGCGGCAGGGAACAGATACGCAGTATTTT.

At least ten counts were recorded for this clonotype. The chain recombines TRBV5-1 with TRBJ2-5, with no clear D. This CDR3 spans 16 amino acids. V shed 0 bases and J shed 5 bases, with 17 bases lying between them. CDR1 is SGHRS, CDR2 YFSETQ, per germline. CDR3 sequence: CASSLGSSAVVETQYF. CDR3 bases: TGCGCCAGCAGCTTGGGTAGCTCGGCCGTCGTGGAGACCCAGTACTTC.

The chain is built from TRBV12-3 or TRBV12-4 and TRBJ2-1; TRBD1 aligns across 8 bases. The CDR3 runs 16 residues. Trimming removed 0 bases from V and 6 bases from J; junction bases left unmatched: 7. In DNA, the CDR3 is TGTGCCAGCAGTTTAGCGGGGCAGGGGGCTCGCAATGAGCAGTTCTTC. Translated: CASSLAGQGARNEQFF.

This clonotype turned up a few times. The chain has TRBV20-1 and TRBJ2-7; D not resolved. Germline V gene sequence: CDR1 DFQATT, CDR2 SNEGSKA (reference sequence). The V end was cut by 7 bases, the J end by 7 bases, with 20 bases between. This CDR3 contains 13 residues. Here the CDR3 DNA reads TGCAGTGTTACGGACGTAAGGAAGAGTGAGCAGTACGTC. This encodes CSVTDVRKSEQYV.

The chain carries TRBV4-1 and TRBJ2-1, with 13 positions matching TRBD2. Germline V gene sequence: CDR1 MGHRA, CDR2 YSYEKL. The CDR3 loop spans 17 amino acids. The J segment lost 3 bases and the V segment lost 4 bases, leaving 6 bases of the junction unmatched. The CDR3 region is CASSRLAGGFFYNEQFF. The CDR3 coding sequence is TGCGCCAGCAGCCGACTAGCGGGGGGCTTTTTCTACAATGAGCAGTTCTTC.

The chain recombines TRBV2 with TRBJ2-4; TRBD2 agrees at 7 bases. The CDR3 length is 15 residues. The V and J ends lost 3 bases and 0 bases, in that order; junction bases with no gene match: 2. Germline CDR1 reads SNHLY; CDR2 reads FYNNEI. The CDR3 sequence: CASSEGGRAKNIQYF. DNA for the CDR3: TGTGCCAGCAGTGAGGGCGGGAGAGCCAAAAACATTCAGTACTTC.